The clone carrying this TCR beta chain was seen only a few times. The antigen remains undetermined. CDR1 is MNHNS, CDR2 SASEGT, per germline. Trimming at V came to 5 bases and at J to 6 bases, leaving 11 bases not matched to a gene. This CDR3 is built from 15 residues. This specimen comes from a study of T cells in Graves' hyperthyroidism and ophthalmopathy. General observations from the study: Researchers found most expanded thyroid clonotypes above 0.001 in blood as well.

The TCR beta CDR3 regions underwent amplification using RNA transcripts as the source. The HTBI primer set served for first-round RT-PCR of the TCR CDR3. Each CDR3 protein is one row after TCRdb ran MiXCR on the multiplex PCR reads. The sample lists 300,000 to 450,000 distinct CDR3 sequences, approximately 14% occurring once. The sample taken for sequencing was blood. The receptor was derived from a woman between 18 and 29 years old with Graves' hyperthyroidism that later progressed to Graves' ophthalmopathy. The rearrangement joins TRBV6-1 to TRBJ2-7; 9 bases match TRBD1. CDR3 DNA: TGTGCCAGCAGTACCTCCGGGACAGGGAGGAGCGAGCAGTACTTC. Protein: CASSTSGTGRSEQYF.